The 9 T cell receptor beta chains below all came from one sample that was sequenced in a study of cytomegalovirus exposure and HLA in healthy donors. Primers for the PCR totalled 60 Vbeta and 13 Jbeta. Clones were sequenced by immunoSEQ multiplex PCR, and TCRdb holds only the in-frame ones, with some missing. This sample carries some 200,000 clones, approximately 84% of them seen once, and the ten largest clones take 3.8%. Sequenced input: PBMCs. The receptors were gathered from a man aged 50 or older in good health and CMV-seronegative.

J is TRBJ1-2 and V is TRBV2; 7 nucleotides line up with TRBD1. The V segment lost 10 bases and the J segment 5 bases; nucleotides outside the gene matches: 7. CDR3 length: 12 amino acids. Germline V gives CDR1 SNHLY, CDR2 FYNNEI. DNA for the CDR3: TGTGCCAACCGACAGGGAGAGTATGGCTACACCTTC. Protein sequence: CANRQGEYGYTF.

V is TRBV5-6 and J is TRBJ2-2; D might be TRBD2 (6 bases). Germline V gene data show CDR1 as SGHDT and CDR2 as YYEEEE. The germline V and J ends were trimmed by 0 bases and 4 bases, with 7 bases remaining between them. The CDR3 spans 14 residues. The CDR3 loop is CASSLDGGTGELFF. As DNA, the CDR3 is TGTGCCAGCAGCTTGGACGGGGGCACCGGGGAGCTGTTTTTT. Supplemented by reference TRBV5-6 and TRBJ2-2, the full variable domain reads DAGVTQSPTHLIKTRGQQVTLRCSPKSGHDTVSWYQQALGQGPQFIFQYYEEEERQRGNFPDRFSGHQFPNYSSELNVNALLLGDSALYLCASSLDGGTGELFFGEGSRLTVL.

The chain recombines TRBV20-1 with TRBJ1-2; TRBD1 matches 8 bases. Germline V CDR1 and CDR2: DFQATT, SNEGSKA (reference sequence). CDR3 size: 11 residues. Losses at the gene ends were 5 bases for V and 8 bases for J; bases not matched to a gene: 4. CDR3 loop: CSAQGAGGYTF. The CDR3 DNA reads TGCAGTGCTCAGGGGGCAGGAGGCTACACCTTC.

J is TRBJ1-6 and V is TRBV11-2; D might be TRBD1 (6 bases). CDR1 is SGHAT, CDR2 FQNNGV, per germline. V was cut by 0 bases and J by 4 bases, with 16 bases left in between. This CDR3 has 18 residues. The CDR3 loop reads CASSLDPDRGGYNSPLHF. CDR3 nucleotides: TGTGCCAGCAGCTTAGATCCGGACAGAGGAGGATATAATTCACCCCTCCACTTT.

This clone has a handful of counts. This CDR3 is also generated by other DNA sequences in the sample. The chain joins TRBV10-3 to TRBJ2-1; 11 nucleotides line up with TRBD2. The CDR3 has 17 amino acids. The V gene's germline CDR1 is ENHRY and CDR2 SYGVKD. V trimming: 10 bases; J trimming: 3 bases; junction bases outside the gene matches: 14. This CDR3 reads CATAPHLAGGIYNEQFF. The CDR3 DNA follows: TGTGCCACCGCTCCACACCTAGCGGGGGGAATCTACAATGAGCAGTTCTTC.

The chain has TRBV19 and TRBJ1-2; D is perhaps TRBD1 (5 bases). Germline lookup yields CDR1 LNHDA and CDR2 SQIVND (reference sequence). The CDR3 is 14 residues long. Trimming left V 4 bases short and J 8 bases short, with 17 bases between. The CDR3 sequence is CASSRTQGLAGYTF. For the CDR3, the DNA is TGTGCCAGTAGTAGAACTCAGGGCCTGGCGGGCTACACCTTC.

This clone turned up a few times. Here the CDR3 reads CASSAKAGSGNTIYF. CDR3 DNA: TGTGCCAGCAGTGCCAAGGCGGGGTCTGGAAACACCATATATTTT. The chain is built from TRBV6-1 and TRBJ1-3; D is ambiguous. The germline gives CDR1 MNHNS, CDR2 SASEGT. V was shortened by 4 bases and J by 1 base, with 11 bases between the two germline ends. CDR3 length: 15 amino acids.

Details on this clone: The junction departs from the called germline gene at one end, perhaps through a read error. The gene calls are TRBV7-7 and TRBJ2-7, with a possible D match to TRBD1 (5 bases). This CDR3 is built from 15 residues. Germline V gives CDR1 SSHAT, CDR2 FNYEAQ (reference sequence). Here the CDR3 reads CASSLGAASVNEQYF. The CDR3 DNA follows: TGTGCTAGCAGCTTAGGGGCCGCCTCGGTAAACGAGCAGTACTTC.

The J gene is TRBJ1-1, the V gene TRBV18; TRBD1 matches 7 bases. The CDR3 length is 13 residues. V was pared by 8 bases and J by 0 bases, with 3 bases of the junction left unmatched. From germline, CDR1 is KGHSH and CDR2 LQKENI. The CDR3 loop reads CASAGQVNTEAFF. As DNA, the CDR3 is TGTGCCAGCGCCGGACAGGTGAACACTGAAGCTTTCTTT.